This TCR beta chain was obtained from a study of neoadjuvant anti-PD-1 for oral cavity cancer. As for this clone: Its antigen is currently unknown.

Study-level points and caveats: Pretreatment Treg/Th17 ratio correlated inversely with post-treatment tumor clonality.

This sample's time point: after neoadjuvant nivolumab, at surgical resection. Trimming cost V 6 bases and J 0 bases, with 24 bases left between them. Looked up from germline, CDR1 is SGHDT and CDR2 is YYEEEE. CDR3 length equals 18 residues. Assay: immunoSEQ multiplex PCR; the TCRdb copy retains only in-frame clones and omits some. The sample gives 7,500 to 10,000 clones, roughly two thirds of which show up once; 3.5% to 5.5% is in the top ten. The receptor was derived from a person between 40 and 79 years old with oral cavity squamous cell carcinoma. The chain is built from TRBV5-6 and TRBJ1-1; D is uncertain. The sequenced sample was PBMCs, obtained after nivolumab (anti-PD-1) treatment. Here the CDR3 DNA reads TGTGCCAGCACCCCGGGAGAGTTTTTATATGACATGAACACTGAAGCTTTCTTT. As protein: CASTPGEFLYDMNTEAFF.